Below, 20 T cell receptor beta chains from the same sample are listed, as sequenced in a study of blood T cell repertoires in COVID-19. Sequenced by immunoSEQ multiplex PCR; TCRdb stores in-frame clones only, minus some. The sample contains 250,000 to 300,000 clones, about 90% of which appear only once. The sequencing input was peripheral blood. All receptors come from a woman in her twenties or thirties with COVID-19, enrolled during active disease.

The chain has TRBV18 and TRBJ2-5; TRBD2 aligns across 7 bases. CDR1 is KGHSH, CDR2 LQKENI, per germline. The CDR3 runs 16 residues. With 2 bases clipped from V and 1 base from J, the junction kept 7 bases outside the gene matches. CDR3 region: CASSPFWRGSQETQYF. The CDR3, as DNA: TGTGCCAGCTCACCATTCTGGCGGGGGAGCCAAGAGACCCAGTACTTC.

The chain uses TRBV5-5 and TRBJ1-2; D is undetermined. The length of the CDR3 is 13 residues. Trimming pared 4 bases from V and 8 bases from J, leaving 15 bases between. CDR1 is SGHKS, CDR2 YYEKEE, per germline (reference sequence). CDR3 sequence: CASSGVPTRGYTF. The DNA of the CDR3 is TGTGCCAGCAGCGGCGTCCCGACGAGGGGCTACACCTTC.

J is TRBJ1-1 and V is TRBV27; 7 nucleotides agree with TRBD1. Germline V gene lookup returns CDR1 MNHEY and CDR2 SMNVEV (reference sequence). The V gene end was trimmed by 4 bases and the J gene end by 1 base; junction bases not matched to a gene: 9. The CDR3 consists of 16 residues. Here the CDR3 reads CASSSLPGQTNTEAFF. In DNA form, the CDR3 reads TGTGCCAGCAGTTCTCTACCGGGACAGACGAACACTGAAGCTTTCTTT.

V usage is TRBV5-1 and J usage is TRBJ2-7; TRBD1 agrees at 8 bases. The CDR3 consists of 14 residues. The V gene's germline CDR1 is SGHRS and CDR2 YFSETQ. Losses at the gene ends were 5 bases for V and 2 bases for J; bases not matched to a gene: 6. Here the CDR3 reads CASSTAGQAYEQYF. The CDR3 nucleotides are TGCGCCAGCAGTACGGCGGGACAGGCCTACGAGCAGTACTTC.

The V and J genes are TRBV6-5 and TRBJ2-7; D is ambiguous. The germline V and J ends were trimmed by 0 bases and 4 bases, with 7 bases remaining between them. CDR3 length equals 13 residues. Germline assignment: CDR1 MNHEY and CDR2 SVGAGI. The CDR3, as DNA: TGTGCCAGCAGTTACTCTGGGCGTTACGAGCAGTACTTC. This gives the protein CASSYSGRYEQYF.

This clone was seen once. The chain employs TRBV6-1 and TRBJ2-7; no clear D. The CDR3 contains 13 residues. V gave up 3 bases and J gave up 1 base, with 7 bases separating them. CDR1 and CDR2 (germline): MNHNS, SASEGT. CDR3 region: CASSDFASYEQYF. In DNA form, the CDR3 reads TGTGCCAGCAGTGATTTCGCGTCCTACGAGCAGTACTTC.

The rearrangement joins TRBV5-1 to TRBJ1-4; no clear D. This CDR3 spans 14 amino acids. CDR1 and CDR2 (germline): SGHRS, YFSETQ. The V end lost 0 bases, the J end lost 7 bases, and 10 bases lay between the germline ends. The CDR3 is CASSLGQDSEKLFF. In DNA form, the CDR3 reads TGCGCCAGCAGCTTGGGGCAGGATAGTGAAAAACTGTTTTTT.

The chain is built from TRBV27 and TRBJ1-5; the D gene is possibly TRBD1 (5 bases). The CDR3 totals 12 residues. V was trimmed by 8 bases and J by 6 bases, leaving 11 bases between them. Germline V CDR1 and CDR2: MNHEY, SMNVEV (reference sequence). CDR3 bases: TGTGCCAGCCAATCTGGGGCTCAGCCCCAGCATTTT. This gives the protein CASQSGAQPQHF.

J is TRBJ1-2 and V is TRBV29-1, with D possibly matching TRBD1 (6 bases). This CDR3 comprises 14 residues. V was shortened by 5 bases and J by 2 bases, with 15 bases between the two germline ends. The germline CDR1 and CDR2 sequences are SQVTM and ANQGSEA. CDR3 region: CSVRQGQGNYGYTF. The DNA of the CDR3 is TGCAGCGTTCGTCAGGGCCAGGGGAACTATGGCTACACCTTC.

The rearrangement uses TRBV3-1 (or the pseudogene TRBV3-2) and TRBJ2-7, with D maybe TRBD2 (5 bases). V lost 3 bases and J 2 bases, leaving 11 bases between the germline ends. This CDR3 has 14 amino acids. Germline V gene sequence: CDR1 LGHDT, CDR2 YNNKEL (reference sequence). In DNA form, the CDR3 reads TGTGCCAGCAGCCAGCTTGGACTCACCTACGAGCAGTACTTC. As protein: CASSQLGLTYEQYF.

The chain uses TRBV11-2 and TRBJ2-5, with TRBD2 identical over 14 bases. The trim removed 1 base at V and 4 bases at J, leaving 11 bases unmatched. The CDR3 sequence is 19 residues long. CDR1 SGHAT and CDR2 FQNNGV come from the germline V gene. The DNA of the CDR3 is TGTGCCAGCAGCTTAGCGCCGACTAGCGGGGGGGCCGTTTTAGAGACCCAGTACTTC. The encoded protein is CASSLAPTSGGAVLETQYF.

The chain uses TRBV3-1 (or the pseudogene TRBV3-2) and TRBJ2-2, with D perhaps TRBD2 (6 bases). This CDR3 is 17 amino acids long. Trimming shortened V by 2 bases and J by 0 bases, and 13 bases separated the two germline ends. Looked up from germline, CDR1 is LGHDT and CDR2 is YNNKEL (reference sequence). The CDR3 DNA follows: TGTGCCAGCAGCCAACTCGACAGCGGGTCGAACACCGGGGAGCTGTTTTTT. Its translation: CASSQLDSGSNTGELFF.

The V call is TRBV28, the J call TRBJ2-2, with 9 nucleotides matching TRBD2. Looked up from germline, CDR1 is MDHEN and CDR2 is SYDVKM. The CDR3 extends over 15 amino acids. Trimming cost V 1 base and J 7 bases; bases outside gene matches: 4. The CDR3 loop is CASSLYAGGIGELFF. CDR3 nucleotides: TGTGCCAGCAGTTTATACGCGGGGGGGATCGGGGAGCTGTTTTTT.

The chain recombines TRBV5-4 with TRBJ2-7, with 7 bases lining up with TRBD1. Losses at the gene ends were 4 bases for V and 1 base for J; bases not matched to a gene: 8. The germline V gene encodes CDR1 SGHNT and CDR2 YYREEE (reference sequence). This CDR3 spans 15 amino acids. CDR3 sequence (DNA): TGTGCCAGCAGCAATCCCCCGACAGGGTCCTACGAGCAGTACTTC. Translated: CASSNPPTGSYEQYF.

V gene TRBV5-1 combines with J gene TRBJ2-7; 8 bases line up with TRBD1. CDR1 is SGHRS and CDR2 is YFSETQ in the germline V gene. The CDR3 has 16 amino acids. V dropped 4 bases and J dropped 0; count of bases not matched to a gene: 9. The CDR3 protein is CASSPETGAYSYEQYF. The CDR3 coding sequence is TGCGCCAGCAGCCCGGAGACAGGGGCCTACTCCTACGAGCAGTACTTC.

The rearrangement links TRBV7-9 to TRBJ1-2; the match to TRBD1 covers 9 bases. This CDR3 region has 14 residues. Trimming cost V 4 bases and J 7 bases; bases outside gene matches: 7. Germline loops: CDR1 SEHNR, CDR2 FQNEAQ (reference sequence). The DNA of the CDR3 is TGTGCCAGCAGCTGGACAGGGGTTTTAGTTGGCTACACCTTC. Protein product: CASSWTGVLVGYTF.

The rearrangement uses TRBV4-1 and TRBJ1-4, with D possibly matching TRBD1 (6 bases). The CDR3 has 15 residues. Trimming took off 4 bases at V and 7 bases at J, with 16 bases between the two ends. CDR1 is MGHRA and CDR2 is YSYEKL in the germline V gene. CDR3 bases: TGCGCCAGCAGCCCCACAGGGCTGAGGGGTGAAAAACTGTTTTTT. This sequence encodes CASSPTGLRGEKLFF.

This chain uses TRBV6-5 with TRBJ2-5, with no clear D. Per germline, CDR1 MNHEY and CDR2 SVGAGI. The CDR3 extends over 15 amino acids. V lost 6 bases to trimming and J lost 2 bases, with 16 bases between them. CDR3 region: CASRPVGRPQETQYF. The CDR3 nucleotides read TGTGCCAGCAGGCCCGTGGGCAGACCACAAGAGACCCAGTACTTC.

The chain links TRBV11-3 to TRBJ2-2; D may be TRBD2 (6 bases). The CDR3 loop spans 17 amino acids. Germline V gene sequence: CDR1 SGHNT, CDR2 YENEEA. The V gene lost 5 bases and the J gene lost 6 bases, with 22 bases spanning the gap. This CDR3 reads CASSPSGLRARAGELFF. DNA for the CDR3: TGTGCCAGCAGCCCCTCCGGACTACGGGCTAGAGCCGGGGAGCTGTTTTTT.

V is TRBV5-6 and J is TRBJ2-3; TRBD2 matches at 9 bases. This CDR3 is 16 amino acids long. Germline-derived CDR1 and CDR2 are SGHDT and YYEEEE. The V gene end was trimmed by 1 base and the J gene end by 2 bases; junction bases not matched to a gene: 5. The CDR3 spells CASSLRSGGYTDTQYF. In DNA, the CDR3 is TGTGCCAGCAGCTTGAGGAGCGGGGGGTACACAGATACGCAGTATTTT.